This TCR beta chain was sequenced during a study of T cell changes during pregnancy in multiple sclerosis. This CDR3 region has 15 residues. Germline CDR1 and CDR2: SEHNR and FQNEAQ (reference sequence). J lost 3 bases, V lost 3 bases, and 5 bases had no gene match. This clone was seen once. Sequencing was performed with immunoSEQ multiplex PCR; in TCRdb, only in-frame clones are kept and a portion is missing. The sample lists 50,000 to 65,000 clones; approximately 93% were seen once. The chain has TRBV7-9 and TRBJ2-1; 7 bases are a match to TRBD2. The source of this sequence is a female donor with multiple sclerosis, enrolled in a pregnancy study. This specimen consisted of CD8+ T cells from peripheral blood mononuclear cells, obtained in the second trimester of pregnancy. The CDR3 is CASSLYSGGYNEQFF. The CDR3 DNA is TGTGCCAGCAGCTTGTACTCGGGAGGCTACAATGAGCAGTTCTTC. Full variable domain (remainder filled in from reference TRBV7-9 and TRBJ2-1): DTGVSQNPRHKITKRGQNVTFRCDPISEHNRLYWYRQTLGQGPEFLTYFQNEAQLEKSRLLSDRFSAERPKGSFSTLEIQRTEQGDSAMYLCASSLYSGGYNEQFFGPGTRLTVL.